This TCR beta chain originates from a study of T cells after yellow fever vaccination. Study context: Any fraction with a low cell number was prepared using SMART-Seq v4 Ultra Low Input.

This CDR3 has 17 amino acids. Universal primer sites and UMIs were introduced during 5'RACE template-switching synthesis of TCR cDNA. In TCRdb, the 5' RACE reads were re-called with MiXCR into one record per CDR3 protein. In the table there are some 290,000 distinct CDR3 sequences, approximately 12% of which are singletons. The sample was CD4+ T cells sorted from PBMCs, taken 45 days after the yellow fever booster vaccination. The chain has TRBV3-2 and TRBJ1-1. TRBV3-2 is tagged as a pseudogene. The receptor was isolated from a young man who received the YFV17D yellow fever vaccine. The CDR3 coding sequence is TGTGCCAGCAGCCAGGATCAGCCAGATAGACTGAACACTGAAGCTTTCTTT. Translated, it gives CASSQDQPDRLNTEAFF.